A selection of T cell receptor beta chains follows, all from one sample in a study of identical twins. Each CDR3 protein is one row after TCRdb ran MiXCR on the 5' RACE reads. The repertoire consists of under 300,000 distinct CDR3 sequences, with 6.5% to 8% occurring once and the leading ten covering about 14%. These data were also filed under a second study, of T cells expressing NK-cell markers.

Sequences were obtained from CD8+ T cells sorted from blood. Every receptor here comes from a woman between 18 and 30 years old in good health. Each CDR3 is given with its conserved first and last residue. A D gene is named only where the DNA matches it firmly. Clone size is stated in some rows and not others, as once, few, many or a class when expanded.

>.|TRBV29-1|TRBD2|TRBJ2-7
CSVFGTSGRNEQYF
TGCAGCGTTTTCGGGACTAGCGGGAGGAACGAGCAGTACTTC
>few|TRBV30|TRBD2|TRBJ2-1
CAGVTSGRGEQFF
TGTGCCGGGGTCACTAGCGGGAGGGGTGAGCAGTTCTTC
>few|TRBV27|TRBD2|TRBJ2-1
CASSHVLAGGPDEQFF
TGTGCCAGCAGCCACGTACTAGCGGGAGGGCCGGATGAGCAGTTCTTC
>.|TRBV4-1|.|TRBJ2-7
CASSQKGGEQYF
TGCGCCAGCAGCCAAAAAGGGGGCGAGCAGTACTTC
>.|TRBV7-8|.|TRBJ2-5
CASSLRQETQYF
TGTGCCAGCAGCTTACGGCAAGAGACCCAGTACTTC
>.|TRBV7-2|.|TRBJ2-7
CASSLFPGTAYEQYF
TGTGCCAGCAGCTTATTCCCGGGCACCGCCTACGAGCAGTACTTC
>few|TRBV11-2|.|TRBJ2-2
CASKSQNTGELFF
TGTGCCAGCAAATCGCAGAACACCGGGGAGCTGTTTTTT
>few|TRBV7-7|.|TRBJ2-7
CASSLEATYEQYF
TGTGCTAGCAGCTTAGAGGCAACATACGAGCAGTACTTC
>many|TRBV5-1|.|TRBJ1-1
CASSLGGWRHIMNTEAFF
TGCGCCAGCAGCTTGGGAGGGTGGCGGCACATCATGAACACTGAAGCTTTCTTT
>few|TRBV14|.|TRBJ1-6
CASSQDGQQNSPLHF
TGTGCCAGCAGCCAAGATGGACAGCAGAATTCACCCCTCCACTTT
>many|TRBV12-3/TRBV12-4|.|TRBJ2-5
CASSFWGNQETQYF
TGTGCCAGCAGTTTTTGGGGGAACCAAGAGACCCAGTACTTC
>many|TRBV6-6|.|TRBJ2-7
CASSLGSRSYEQYF
TGTGCCAGCAGTTTGGGTAGCCGCTCCTACGAGCAGTACTTC
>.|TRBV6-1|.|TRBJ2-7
CASTGTGLIYEQYF
TGTGCCAGCACCGGGACGGGCCTTATCTACGAGCAGTACTTC
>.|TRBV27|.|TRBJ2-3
CASSLLGSADTQYF
TGTGCCAGCAGTTTATTAGGGTCGGCAGATACGCAGTATTTT
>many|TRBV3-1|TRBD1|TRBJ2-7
CATGTDPYEQYF
TGTGCCACTGGGACAGATCCCTACGAGCAGTACTTC
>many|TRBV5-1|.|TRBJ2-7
CASSAGTSSSEQYF
TGCGCCAGCAGCGCCGGGACAAGCTCATCCGAGCAGTACTTC
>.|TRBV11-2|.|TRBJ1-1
CASSLGVGYTEAFF
TGTGCCAGCAGCTTAGGGGTGGGGTACACTGAAGCTTTCTTT